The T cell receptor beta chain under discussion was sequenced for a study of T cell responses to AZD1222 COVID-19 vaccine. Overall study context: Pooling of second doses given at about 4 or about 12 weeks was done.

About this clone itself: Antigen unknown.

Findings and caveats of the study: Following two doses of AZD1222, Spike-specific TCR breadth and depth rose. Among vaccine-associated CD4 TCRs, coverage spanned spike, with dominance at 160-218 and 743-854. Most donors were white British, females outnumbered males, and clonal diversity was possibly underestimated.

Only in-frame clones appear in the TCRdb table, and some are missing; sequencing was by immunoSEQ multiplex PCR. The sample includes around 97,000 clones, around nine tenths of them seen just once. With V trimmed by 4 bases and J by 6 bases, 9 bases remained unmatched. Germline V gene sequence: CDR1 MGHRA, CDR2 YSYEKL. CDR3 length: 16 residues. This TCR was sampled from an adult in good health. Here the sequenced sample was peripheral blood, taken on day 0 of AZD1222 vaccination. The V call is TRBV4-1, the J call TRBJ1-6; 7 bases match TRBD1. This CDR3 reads CASSPLGRQGNSPLHF. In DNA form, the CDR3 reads TGCGCCAGCAGCCCGCTGGGGAGACAGGGTAATTCACCCCTCCACTTT.